The entry that follows covers one TCR beta chain sequence. The source of the sample is a study of blood T cell repertoires in COVID-19. For the study at large: COVID-19 samples, acute and convalescent, were from the United States, Italy and Spain.

The ends lost 0 bases at V and 3 bases at J; junction bases unmatched: 4. Looked up from germline, CDR1 is MNHEY and CDR2 is SVGAGI. The CDR3 totals 16 residues. As handled by the study authors: The authors estimated nucleated cell counts from reference gene primer amplification. Measured with immunoSEQ multiplex PCR; TCRdb has only the in-frame clones, and not every one. V and J calls plus clone size are reproduced from that table; the DNA served to infer D and trimming. The repertoire holds some 390,000 clones, 89% seen once, with about 1.6% in the top ten. Source material: peripheral blood. The clonotype comes from a middle-aged woman with COVID-19, enrolled during active disease. The chain employs TRBV6-5 and TRBJ1-2; 10 positions agree with TRBD1. The CDR3 coding sequence is TGTGCCAGCAGTTACTCCCGGGACAGGGGATACTATGGCTACACCTTC. Translating gives CASSYSRDRGYYGYTF.